The TCR beta chain described here comes from a study of blood T cell repertoires in COVID-19. Turning to the study itself: Acute and convalescent COVID-19 specimens originated in the United States, Italy and Spain. The cDNA or gDNA used as material had been derived from T cells, B-cell-depleted T cells, or PBMCs.

Measured with immunoSEQ multiplex PCR; TCRdb has only the in-frame clones, and not every one. The data contain 80,000 to 95,000 clones, about nine tenths of them singletons. The sequenced sample consisted of peripheral blood. The origin of this receptor is a woman in her 50s with active or convalescent COVID-19.

CDR3 protein: CASSLTLDSNTEAFF. The CDR3 DNA sequence: TGTGCCAGCAGCTTAACTCTCGATTCGAACACTGAAGCTTTCTTT. The rearrangement uses TRBV11-2 and TRBJ1-1; D gene unclear. This CDR3 is 15 amino acids long. The V end was cut by 2 bases, the J end by 1 base, with 11 bases between. Germline loops: CDR1 SGHAT, CDR2 FQNNGV.